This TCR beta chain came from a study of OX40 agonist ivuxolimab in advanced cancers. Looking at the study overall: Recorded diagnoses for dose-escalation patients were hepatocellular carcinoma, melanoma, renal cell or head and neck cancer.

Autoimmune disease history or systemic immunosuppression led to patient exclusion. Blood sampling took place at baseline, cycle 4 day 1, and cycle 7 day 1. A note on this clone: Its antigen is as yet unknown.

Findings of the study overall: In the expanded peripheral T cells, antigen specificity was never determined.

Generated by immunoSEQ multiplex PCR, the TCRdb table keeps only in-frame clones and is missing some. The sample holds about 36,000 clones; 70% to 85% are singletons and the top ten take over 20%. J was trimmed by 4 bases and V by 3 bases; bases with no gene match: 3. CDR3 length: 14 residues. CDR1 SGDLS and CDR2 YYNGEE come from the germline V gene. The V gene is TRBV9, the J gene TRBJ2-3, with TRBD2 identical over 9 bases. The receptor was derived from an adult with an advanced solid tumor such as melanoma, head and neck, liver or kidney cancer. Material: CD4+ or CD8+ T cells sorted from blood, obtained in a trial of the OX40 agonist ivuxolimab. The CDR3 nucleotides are TGTGCCAGCAGCGCTAGCGGGGCTGCAGATACGCAGTATTTT. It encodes CASSASGAADTQYF.